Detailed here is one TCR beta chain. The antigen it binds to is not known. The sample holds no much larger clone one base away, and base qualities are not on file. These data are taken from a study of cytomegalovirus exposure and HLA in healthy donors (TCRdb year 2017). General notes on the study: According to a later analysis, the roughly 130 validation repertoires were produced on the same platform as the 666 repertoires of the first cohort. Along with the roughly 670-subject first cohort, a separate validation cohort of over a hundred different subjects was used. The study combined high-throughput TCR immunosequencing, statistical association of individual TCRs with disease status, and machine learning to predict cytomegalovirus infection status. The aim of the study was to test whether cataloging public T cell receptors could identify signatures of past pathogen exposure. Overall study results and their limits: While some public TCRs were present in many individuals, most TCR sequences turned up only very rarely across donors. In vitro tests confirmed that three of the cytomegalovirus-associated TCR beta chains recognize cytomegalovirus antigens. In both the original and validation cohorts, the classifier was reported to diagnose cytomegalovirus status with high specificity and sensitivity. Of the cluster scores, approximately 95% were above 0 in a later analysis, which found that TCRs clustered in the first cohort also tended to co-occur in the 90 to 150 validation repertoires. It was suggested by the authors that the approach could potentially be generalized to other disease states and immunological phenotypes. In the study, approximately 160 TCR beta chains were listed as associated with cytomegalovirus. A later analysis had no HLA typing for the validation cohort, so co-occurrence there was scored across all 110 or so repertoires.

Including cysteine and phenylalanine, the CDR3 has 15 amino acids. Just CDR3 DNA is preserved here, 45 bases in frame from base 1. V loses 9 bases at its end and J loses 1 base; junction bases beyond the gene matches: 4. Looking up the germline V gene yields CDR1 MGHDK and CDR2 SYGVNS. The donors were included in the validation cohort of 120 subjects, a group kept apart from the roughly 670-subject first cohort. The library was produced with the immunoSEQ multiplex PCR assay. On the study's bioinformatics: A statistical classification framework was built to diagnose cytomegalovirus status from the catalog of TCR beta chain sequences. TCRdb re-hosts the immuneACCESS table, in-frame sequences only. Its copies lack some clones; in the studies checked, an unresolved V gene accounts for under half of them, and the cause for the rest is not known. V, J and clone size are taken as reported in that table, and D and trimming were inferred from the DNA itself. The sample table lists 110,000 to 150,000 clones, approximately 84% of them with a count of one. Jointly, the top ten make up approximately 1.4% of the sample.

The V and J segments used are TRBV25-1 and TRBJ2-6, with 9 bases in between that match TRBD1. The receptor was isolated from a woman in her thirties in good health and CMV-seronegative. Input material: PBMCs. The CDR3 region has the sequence CASTGTGSGANVLTF. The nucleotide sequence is TGTGCCAGTACCGGGACAGGGTCTGGGGCCAACGTCCTGACTTTC. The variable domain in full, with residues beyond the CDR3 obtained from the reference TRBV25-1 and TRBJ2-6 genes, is EADIYQTPRYLVIGTGKKITLECSQTMGHDKMYWYQQDPGMELHLIHYSYGVNSTEKGDLSSESTVSRIRTEHFPLTLESARPSHTSQYLCASTGTGSGANVLTFGAGSRLTVL.